These T cell receptor beta chains were read from a single sample in a study of glioma-infiltrating T cells after dendritic cell vaccination. Profiled with immunoSEQ multiplex PCR; TCRdb holds only in-frame clones, not every one. The sample records 90,000 to 100,000 clones, about 79% being singletons. The source was blood, collected before dendritic cell vaccination. The receptors here all came from a human donor with glioblastoma. Each CDR3 is given with its conserved first and last residue. Each record gives: J gene, V gene, D gene, clone size, CDR3 protein, CDR3 DNA. A D gene is named only where the DNA matches it firmly. Clone size is not always given. Where it is, it says once, few, many or a class for expanded clones.

j_call: TRBJ2-3; v_call: TRBV10-3; d_call: NA; clone_size: NA; cdr3_aa: CAISEPFGGGPGTDTQYF; cdr3_nt: TGTGCCATCAGTGAGCCTTTTGGGGGGGGGCCGGGCACAGATACGCAGTATTTT
j_call: TRBJ2-7; v_call: TRBV21-1; d_call: NA; clone_size: NA; cdr3_aa: CASSKPGTGAYEQYF; cdr3_nt: TGTGCCAGCAGCAAGCCCGGGACAGGGGCCTACGAGCAGTACTTC
j_call: TRBJ1-2; v_call: TRBV6-5; d_call: NA; clone_size: NA; cdr3_aa: CASSYSVARGGYGYTF; cdr3_nt: TGTGCCAGCAGTTACTCAGTGGCGAGGGGAGGGTATGGCTACACCTTC
j_call: TRBJ1-2; v_call: TRBV28; d_call: NA; clone_size: NA; cdr3_aa: CASSLPGYGYTF; cdr3_nt: TGTGCCAGCAGTTTACCAGGCTATGGCTACACCTTC
j_call: TRBJ1-1; v_call: TRBV5-1; d_call: TRBD1; clone_size: NA; cdr3_aa: CASSRGGNPPEAFF; cdr3_nt: TGCGCCAGCAGCAGAGGGGGCAATCCTCCTGAAGCTTTCTTT
j_call: TRBJ2-2; v_call: TRBV19; d_call: TRBD2; clone_size: NA; cdr3_aa: CASSLDLAAGELFF; cdr3_nt: TGTGCCAGTAGCTTGGACCTAGCGGCGGGGGAGCTGTTTTTT
j_call: TRBJ1-5; v_call: TRBV19; d_call: TRBD1; clone_size: NA; cdr3_aa: CASIDRARNQPQHF; cdr3_nt: TGTGCCAGTATAGACAGGGCCCGCAATCAGCCCCAGCATTTT
j_call: TRBJ1-2; v_call: TRBV14; d_call: NA; clone_size: NA; cdr3_aa: CAKKRGSINHYGYTF; cdr3_nt: TGTGCCAAAAAACGGGGTTCCATTAATCACTATGGCTACACCTTC
j_call: TRBJ1-4; v_call: TRBV7-9; d_call: NA; clone_size: NA; cdr3_aa: CASSFFGEAGEKLFF; cdr3_nt: NA
j_call: TRBJ2-5; v_call: TRBV5-1; d_call: TRBD1; clone_size: NA; cdr3_aa: CASSFGRGQGETQYF; cdr3_nt: TGCGCCAGCAGCTTCGGCAGGGGGCAAGGAGAGACCCAGTACTTC
j_call: TRBJ2-3; v_call: TRBV5-1; d_call: NA; clone_size: few; cdr3_aa: CASSLSGYSTDTQYF; cdr3_nt: TGCGCCAGCAGCCTATCAGGGTATAGCACAGATACGCAGTATTTT
j_call: TRBJ2-7; v_call: TRBV6-5; d_call: NA; clone_size: NA; cdr3_aa: CASSYSYRGDYEQYF; cdr3_nt: TGTGCCAGCAGTTACTCGTATCGCGGAGACTACGAGCAGTACTTC
j_call: TRBJ2-7; v_call: TRBV27; d_call: NA; clone_size: few; cdr3_aa: CASSFGEEQYF; cdr3_nt: TGTGCCAGCAGTTTCGGAGAGGAGCAGTACTTC
j_call: TRBJ2-3; v_call: TRBV6-5; d_call: NA; clone_size: NA; cdr3_aa: CASSYLSGGGADTQYF; cdr3_nt: TGTGCCAGCAGTTACCTTTCGGGCGGGGGCGCAGATACGCAGTATTTT
j_call: TRBJ2-7; v_call: TRBV9; d_call: NA; clone_size: NA; cdr3_aa: CASSVGPRLDYEQYF; cdr3_nt: TGTGCCAGCAGCGTAGGTCCGAGACTAGACTACGAGCAGTACTTC
j_call: TRBJ2-1; v_call: TRBV5-4; d_call: TRBD1; clone_size: few; cdr3_aa: CASSSGTGRNEQFF; cdr3_nt: TGTGCCAGCAGCTCCGGGACAGGGAGGAATGAGCAGTTCTTC
j_call: TRBJ1-2; v_call: TRBV18; d_call: TRBD1; clone_size: NA; cdr3_aa: CASSPGDRQYGYTF; cdr3_nt: TGTGCCAGCTCACCGGGGGACAGACAGTATGGCTACACCTTC
j_call: TRBJ2-1; v_call: TRBV10-1; d_call: TRBD2; clone_size: NA; cdr3_aa: CASSEGTIYNEQFF; cdr3_nt: TGCGCCAGCAGTGAAGGGACTATCTACAATGAGCAGTTCTTC
j_call: TRBJ1-1; v_call: TRBV5-1; d_call: NA; clone_size: NA; cdr3_aa: CASSPHQNTEAFF; cdr3_nt: TGCGCCAGCAGCCCCCATCAGAACACTGAAGCTTTCTTT
j_call: TRBJ1-3; v_call: TRBV29-1; d_call: NA; clone_size: NA; cdr3_aa: CSATVPGNTIYF; cdr3_nt: TGCAGCGCGACAGTACCAGGAAACACCATATATTTT
j_call: TRBJ2-7; v_call: TRBV10-3; d_call: TRBD1; clone_size: many; cdr3_aa: CAISTDRVYNF; cdr3_nt: TGTGCCATCAGTACCGACAGGGTTTATAACTTC
j_call: TRBJ2-3; v_call: TRBV6-1; d_call: TRBD2; clone_size: few; cdr3_aa: CASRAGTSGTDTQYF; cdr3_nt: TGTGCCAGCAGGGCCGGGACTAGTGGCACAGATACGCAGTATTTT
j_call: TRBJ1-6; v_call: TRBV5-6; d_call: NA; clone_size: NA; cdr3_aa: CASSLRVTPNSPLHF; cdr3_nt: TGTGCCAGCAGCTTGAGAGTGACACCTAATTCACCCCTCCACTTT
j_call: TRBJ1-3; v_call: TRBV28; d_call: NA; clone_size: once; cdr3_aa: CASRDSSGNTIYF; cdr3_nt: TGTGCCAGCAGGGACAGCTCTGGAAACACCATATATTTT
j_call: TRBJ2-5; v_call: TRBV12-5; d_call: TRBD2; clone_size: NA; cdr3_aa: CASGSIAGGQETQYF; cdr3_nt: TGTGCTAGTGGTTCGATAGCGGGGGGGCAAGAGACCCAGTACTTC
j_call: TRBJ2-1; v_call: TRBV9; d_call: TRBD2; clone_size: NA; cdr3_aa: CASTASERGEYVEQFF; cdr3_nt: TGTGCCAGCACCGCCTCGGAGCGGGGGGAGTACGTTGAGCAGTTCTTC
j_call: TRBJ1-1; v_call: TRBV2; d_call: NA; clone_size: once; cdr3_aa: CASSADRTRNTEAFF; cdr3_nt: TGTGCCAGCAGTGCTGACAGAACCCGGAACACTGAAGCTTTCTTT
j_call: TRBJ1-2; v_call: TRBV2; d_call: NA; clone_size: NA; cdr3_aa: CASDPRGIGYTF; cdr3_nt: TGTGCCAGCGACCCACGGGGGATTGGCTACACCTTC
j_call: TRBJ1-2; v_call: TRBV10-1; d_call: TRBD1; clone_size: NA; cdr3_aa: CASSEGQGGGYTF; cdr3_nt: TGCGCCAGCAGTGAGGGACAGGGAGGCGGCTACACCTTC
j_call: TRBJ1-1; v_call: TRBV12-5; d_call: NA; clone_size: NA; cdr3_aa: CASGLVLGGWRTEAFF; cdr3_nt: TGTGCTAGTGGTTTGGTACTTGGGGGGTGGAGAACTGAAGCTTTCTTT
j_call: TRBJ2-2; v_call: TRBV19; d_call: NA; clone_size: NA; cdr3_aa: CASSIDRFRGNNTGELFF; cdr3_nt: TGTGCCAGTAGTATAGATCGTTTTAGGGGGAATAACACCGGGGAGCTGTTTTTT
j_call: TRBJ2-1; v_call: TRBV5-1; d_call: TRBD2; clone_size: NA; cdr3_aa: CASSSTSGGGSEQFF; cdr3_nt: TGCGCCAGCAGCTCAACTAGCGGAGGTGGGAGTGAGCAGTTCTTC
j_call: TRBJ1-1; v_call: TRBV29-1; d_call: NA; clone_size: NA; cdr3_aa: CSVVAGQGNTEAFF; cdr3_nt: TGCAGCGTTGTAGCCGGGCAGGGGAACACTGAAGCTTTCTTT
j_call: TRBJ2-7; v_call: TRBV4-1; d_call: TRBD2; clone_size: NA; cdr3_aa: CASSQVGTSFYEQYF; cdr3_nt: TGCGCCAGCAGCCAAGTTGGGACTAGTTTCTACGAGCAGTACTTC
j_call: TRBJ2-7; v_call: TRBV11-2; d_call: NA; clone_size: NA; cdr3_aa: CASSDLDGSYEQYF; cdr3_nt: TGTGCCAGCAGCGACCTAGACGGTTCCTACGAGCAGTACTTC
j_call: TRBJ2-5; v_call: TRBV7-9; d_call: TRBD2; clone_size: NA; cdr3_aa: CASSLRGEGKTQYF; cdr3_nt: TGTGCCAGCAGCTTACGGGGGGAGGGAAAGACCCAGTACTTC
j_call: TRBJ1-4; v_call: TRBV27; d_call: TRBD1; clone_size: medium-sized; cdr3_aa: CASSSGTGRASNEKLFF; cdr3_nt: TGTGCCAGCAGTTCAGGGACAGGACGAGCGTCTAATGAAAAACTGTTTTTT
j_call: TRBJ2-7; v_call: TRBV20-1; d_call: NA; clone_size: NA; cdr3_aa: CSATTYEQYF; cdr3_nt: TGCAGTGCTACCACTTACGAGCAGTACTTC
j_call: TRBJ2-5; v_call: TRBV7-2; d_call: TRBD2; clone_size: NA; cdr3_aa: CASSPGLAGGAETQYF; cdr3_nt: TGTGCCAGCAGCCCCGGACTAGCGGGGGGCGCGGAGACCCAGTACTTC
j_call: TRBJ1-1; v_call: TRBV10-3; d_call: NA; clone_size: NA; cdr3_aa: CAISERGGWGNTEAFF; cdr3_nt: TGTGCCATCAGTGAGAGGGGCGGATGGGGGAACACTGAAGCTTTCTTT
j_call: TRBJ1-2; v_call: TRBV5-1; d_call: TRBD1; clone_size: NA; cdr3_aa: CASSAGQGAGGYTF; cdr3_nt: TGCGCCAGCAGCGCAGGACAGGGGGCGGGTGGCTACACCTTC
j_call: TRBJ1-2; v_call: TRBV10-2; d_call: NA; clone_size: NA; cdr3_aa: CASSETQGMGYYGYTF; cdr3_nt: TGCGCCAGCAGTGAGACGCAGGGGATGGGTTACTATGGCTACACCTTC
j_call: TRBJ2-1; v_call: TRBV5-4; d_call: NA; clone_size: NA; cdr3_aa: CASSLRVLSSYNEQFF; cdr3_nt: TGTGCCAGCAGCTTGCGCGTCCTGAGCTCCTACAATGAGCAGTTCTTC
j_call: TRBJ2-5; v_call: TRBV28; d_call: NA; clone_size: NA; cdr3_aa: CASSLRTGGSETQYF; cdr3_nt: TGTGCCAGCAGTTTGAGAACGGGGGGCTCTGAGACCCAGTACTTC
j_call: TRBJ2-2; v_call: TRBV7-9; d_call: NA; clone_size: NA; cdr3_aa: CASSFQLGVRTGELFF; cdr3_nt: TGTGCCAGCAGCTTCCAACTAGGAGTTAGAACCGGGGAGCTGTTTTTT
j_call: TRBJ2-3; v_call: TRBV7-2; d_call: NA; clone_size: NA; cdr3_aa: CASSLAGSLSTDTQYF; cdr3_nt: TGTGCCAGCAGCTTAGCGGGTAGCCTGAGCACAGATACGCAGTATTTT
j_call: TRBJ2-1; v_call: TRBV5-1; d_call: NA; clone_size: once; cdr3_aa: CASSLGWRVNPNNEQFF; cdr3_nt: TGCGCCAGCAGCTTAGGTTGGAGGGTGAACCCTAACAATGAGCAGTTCTTC
j_call: TRBJ2-1; v_call: TRBV28; d_call: TRBD2; clone_size: few; cdr3_aa: CASSLDSGLAGYNEQFF; cdr3_nt: TGTGCCAGCAGTTTAGATTCGGGACTAGCGGGTTACAATGAGCAGTTCTTC
j_call: TRBJ1-5; v_call: TRBV6-6; d_call: NA; clone_size: few; cdr3_aa: CASSSWGGGGQPQHF; cdr3_nt: TGTGCCAGCAGTTCCTGGGGGGGTGGCGGTCAGCCCCAGCATTTT
j_call: TRBJ2-1; v_call: TRBV10-1; d_call: NA; clone_size: NA; cdr3_aa: CASSEARNNEQFF; cdr3_nt: TGCGCCAGCAGTGAGGCTAGGAACAATGAGCAGTTCTTC
j_call: TRBJ1-4; v_call: TRBV5-1; d_call: NA; clone_size: few; cdr3_aa: CASSLGTDEKLFF; cdr3_nt: TGCGCCAGCAGCTTGGGGACAGACGAAAAACTGTTTTTT
j_call: TRBJ1-1; v_call: TRBV6-4; d_call: TRBD1; clone_size: NA; cdr3_aa: CASSESGTGGTEAFF; cdr3_nt: TGTGCCAGCAGTGAATCTGGGACAGGGGGCACTGAAGCTTTCTTT
j_call: TRBJ1-2; v_call: TRBV7-2; d_call: TRBD1; clone_size: NA; cdr3_aa: CASSPYWTGNYGYTF; cdr3_nt: TGTGCCAGCAGCCCATATTGGACAGGGAACTATGGCTACACCTTC
j_call: TRBJ2-2; v_call: TRBV7-6; d_call: TRBD2; clone_size: NA; cdr3_aa: CASSLLAGANTGELFF; cdr3_nt: TGTGCCAGCAGCTTATTGGCGGGAGCGAACACCGGGGAGCTGTTTTTT